The 15 T cell receptor beta chains below come from one sample, sequenced in a study of PD-L1 blockade in urothelial cancer. The protocol was immunoSEQ multiplex PCR, while the TCRdb copy is restricted to in-frame clones and leaves out a portion. The sample gives tens of thousands of clones, 86% of which show up once; approximately 2.9% is in the top ten. This specimen consisted of PBMCs, obtained around atezolizumab (anti-PD-L1) treatment. These TCRs come from a man between 50 and 59 years old with urothelial cancer.

V gene TRBV11-3 combines with J gene TRBJ2-7; 14 bases match TRBD2. V lost 6 bases to trimming and J lost 6 bases; unmatched junction nucleotides: 7. CDR1 is SGHNT and CDR2 is YENEEA in the germline V gene. The CDR3 loop spans 15 amino acids. As DNA, the CDR3 is TGTGCCAGCAGTAGAGGGACTAGCGGGAGTGGCGAGCAGTACTTC. Protein product: CASSRGTSGSGEQYF.

The genes are TRBV19 and TRBJ2-5; D unclear. In germline, CDR1 is LNHDA, CDR2 SQIVND (reference sequence). The CDR3 is 15 amino acids. The V end was cut by 5 bases, the J end by 4 bases, with 17 bases between. The CDR3, as DNA: TGTGCCAGTAGTTTTACCGGCGGTGGCTCAGAGACCCAGTACTTC. It specifies CASSFTGGGSETQYF.

The chain uses TRBV5-1 and TRBJ2-2; 10 bases agree with TRBD2. J gave up 7 bases and V 9 bases, and 12 bases lay outside the gene matches. CDR3 length: 15 amino acids. Germline V CDR1 and CDR2: SGHRS, YFSETQ. Here the CDR3 reads CATQALAGANGELFF. CDR3 DNA sequence: TGCGCCACCCAGGCCCTAGCGGGAGCAAACGGGGAGCTGTTTTTT.

V usage is TRBV29-1 and J usage is TRBJ1-1; TRBD1 is a possible D gene (5 bases). There are 13 residues in the CDR3. Per germline, CDR1 SQVTM and CDR2 ANQGSEA. V dropped 4 bases and J dropped 0 bases, with 9 bases sitting between them. CDR3 in amino acids: CSVALGLNTEAFF. For the CDR3, the DNA is TGCAGCGTTGCTTTGGGGCTGAACACTGAAGCTTTCTTT.

The rearrangement uses TRBV30 and TRBJ1-4; the D gene is possibly TRBD1 (6 bases). The germline V gene encodes CDR1 GTSNPN and CDR2 SVGIG (reference sequence). The CDR3 sequence is 14 residues long. With 3 bases removed from V and 3 bases from J, the gap between germline ends came to 11 bases. CDR3 sequence (DNA): TGTGCCTGGAGGATAGGGGGGGCTAATGAAAAACTGTTTTTT. This sequence encodes CAWRIGGANEKLFF.

This rearrangement joins TRBV19 to TRBJ1-1; 7 nucleotides match TRBD1. In germline, CDR1 is LNHDA, CDR2 SQIVND (reference sequence). This CDR3 spans 14 amino acids. V lost 4 bases to trimming and J lost 4 bases; unmatched junction nucleotides: 6. DNA of the CDR3: TGTGCCAGTAGTAGGAGGGGGCGCCTCACTGAAGCTTTCTTT. Its protein product is CASSRRGRLTEAFF. Full variable domain (missing parts from reference TRBV19 and TRBJ1-1): DGGITQSPKYLFRKEGQNVTLSCEQNLNHDAMYWYRQDPGQGLRLIYYSQIVNDFQKGDIAEGYSVSREKKESFPLTVTSAQKNPTAFYLCASSRRGRLTEAFFGQGTRLTVV.

The chain carries TRBV29-1 and TRBJ1-2; perhaps TRBD1 as D (5 bases). V shed 3 bases and J shed 2 bases, with 10 bases lying between them. In germline, CDR1 is SQVTM, CDR2 ANQGSEA. The CDR3 totals 13 residues. Written as DNA, the CDR3 is TGCAGCGTTGATTCCAGGGCGAACTATGGCTACACCTTC. Translating gives CSVDSRANYGYTF. Full variable domain (rest looked up from reference TRBV29-1 and TRBJ1-2): SAVISQKPSRDICQRGTSLTIQCQVDSQVTMMFWYRQQPGQSLTLIATANQGSEATYESGFVIDKFPISRPNLTFSTLTVSNMSPEDSSIYLCSVDSRANYGYTFGSGTRLTVV.

The gene calls are TRBV5-4 and TRBJ2-5; 12 nucleotides agree with TRBD1. The CDR3 is 15 amino acids. The V gene end was trimmed by 4 bases and the J gene end by 4 bases; junction bases not matched to a gene: 5. CDR1 is SGHNT and CDR2 is YYREEE in the germline V gene (reference sequence). CDR3 nucleotide sequence: TGTGCCAGCAGCCACAGGGACAGGGGGCGAGAGACCCAGTACTTC. Amino acid sequence: CASSHRDRGRETQYF.

This sequence joins TRBV10-1 and TRBJ2-1, with D possibly TRBD2 on 5 matching bases. The V end was cut by 8 bases, the J end by 7 bases, with 9 bases between. This CDR3 is 11 amino acids long. From germline, CDR1 is WNHNN and CDR2 SYGVQD (reference sequence). Written as DNA, the CDR3 is TGCGCCAGCCCCGGGGAGAATGAGCAGTTCTTC. The encoded protein is CASPGENEQFF.

The chain has TRBV28 and TRBJ1-2; the D is unclear. V shed 1 base and J shed 7 bases, with 13 bases lying between them. The CDR3 length is 14 residues. CDR1 is MDHEN and CDR2 is SYDVKM in the germline V gene. In DNA, the CDR3 is TGTGCCAGCAGTTTATTGGCCGGGTTGAGTGGCTACACCTTC. As protein: CASSLLAGLSGYTF.

The chain couples TRBV18 to TRBJ2-2, with TRBD1 as a possible D gene (5 bases). V gave up 0 bases and J gave up 4 bases, with 12 bases separating them. CDR1 and CDR2 (germline): KGHSH, LQKENI. CDR3 length: 16 amino acids. CDR3 loop: CASSPPSRALTGELFF. The CDR3 DNA sequence: TGTGCCAGCTCACCACCATCCAGGGCACTCACCGGGGAGCTGTTTTTT. Variable domain in full (rest from reference TRBV18 and TRBJ2-2): NAGVMQNPRHLVRRRGQEARLRCSPMKGHSHVYWYRQLPEEGLKFMVYLQKENIIDESGMPKERFSAEFPKEGPSILRIQQVVRGDSAAYFCASSPPSRALTGELFFGEGSRLTVL.

The chain has TRBV27 and TRBJ2-7, with TRBD2 identical over 7 bases. This CDR3 has 14 residues. V lost 5 bases and J lost 0; bases outside the gene matches: 4. Germline lookup yields CDR1 MNHEY and CDR2 SMNVEV (reference sequence). DNA for the CDR3: TGTGCCAGCAGTCTACTAGCGCACTCCTACGAGCAGTACTTC. It is translated as CASSLLAHSYEQYF.

The chain employs TRBV9 and TRBJ2-5, with 7 bases identical to TRBD1. From germline, CDR1 is SGDLS and CDR2 YYNGEE. CDR3 length: 15 residues. J was trimmed by 5 bases and V by 6 bases; bases with no gene match: 13. The CDR3 spells CASTRTGSMGETQYF. In DNA, the CDR3 is TGTGCCAGCACCAGGACAGGATCTATGGGGGAGACCCAGTACTTC.

Only one count was recorded for this clone. The chain combines TRBV27 with TRBJ2-7, with D possibly matching TRBD2 (5 bases). CDR1 and CDR2 (germline): MNHEY, SMNVEV (reference sequence). This CDR3 has 16 amino acids. V was trimmed by 2 bases and J by 6 bases, leaving 20 bases between them. The CDR3 loop is CASSLRGLGIRGEQYF. Written as DNA, the CDR3 is TGTGCCAGCAGTTTACGGGGTCTAGGAATACGCGGCGAGCAGTACTTC.

This chain uses TRBV4-1 with TRBJ2-2; TRBD1 might be the D (5 bases). The germline V and J ends were trimmed by 3 bases and 7 bases, with 15 bases remaining between them. The CDR3 has 15 residues. Germline CDR1 reads MGHRA; CDR2 reads YSYEKL. DNA of the CDR3: TGCGCCAGCAGCCAGGTACCAGTCACAGGCGGGGAGCTGTTTTTT. This gives the protein CASSQVPVTGGELFF.